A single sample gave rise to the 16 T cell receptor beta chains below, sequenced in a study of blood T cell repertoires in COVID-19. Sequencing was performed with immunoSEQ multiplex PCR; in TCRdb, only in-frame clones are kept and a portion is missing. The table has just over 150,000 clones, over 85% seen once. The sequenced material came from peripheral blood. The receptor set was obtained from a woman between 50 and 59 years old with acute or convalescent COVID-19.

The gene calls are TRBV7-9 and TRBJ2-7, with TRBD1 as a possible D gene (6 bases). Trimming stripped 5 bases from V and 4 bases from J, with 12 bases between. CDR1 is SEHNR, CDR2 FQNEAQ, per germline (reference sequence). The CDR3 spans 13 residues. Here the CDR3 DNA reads TGTGCCAGCAGCCCGACAGGATTATACGAGCAGTACTTC. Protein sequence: CASSPTGLYEQYF.

In DNA, the CDR3 is TGTGCCAGCAGCGGGAGATGGGGTTCACCCCTCCACTTT. Residues: CASSGRWGSPLHF. The chain uses TRBV6-6 and TRBJ1-6; D remains unclear. The V end lost 6 bases, the J end lost 9 bases, and 12 bases lay between the germline ends. Germline V CDR1 and CDR2: MNHNY, SVGAGI (reference sequence). This CDR3 contains 13 residues.

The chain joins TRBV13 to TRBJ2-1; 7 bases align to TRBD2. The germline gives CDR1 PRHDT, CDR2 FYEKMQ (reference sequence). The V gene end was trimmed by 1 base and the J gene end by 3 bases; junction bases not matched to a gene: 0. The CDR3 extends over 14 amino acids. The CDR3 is CASSLAGGYNEQFF. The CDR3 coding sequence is TGTGCCAGCAGCTTAGCGGGGGGCTACAATGAGCAGTTCTTC.

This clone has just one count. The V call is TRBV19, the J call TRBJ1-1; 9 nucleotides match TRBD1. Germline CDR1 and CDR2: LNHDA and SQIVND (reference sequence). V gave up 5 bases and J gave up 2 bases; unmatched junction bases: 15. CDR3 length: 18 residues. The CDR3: CASSLEILQGARNTEAFF. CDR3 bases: TGTGCCAGTAGTCTCGAGATCCTACAGGGGGCAAGAAACACTGAAGCTTTCTTT.

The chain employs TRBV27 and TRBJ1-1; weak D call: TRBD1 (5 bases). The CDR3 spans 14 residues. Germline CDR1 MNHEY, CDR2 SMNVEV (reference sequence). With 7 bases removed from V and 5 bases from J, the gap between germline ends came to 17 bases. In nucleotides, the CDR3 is TGTGCCAGCACCGCTAAAAGGGGTGGTACTGAAGCTTTCTTT. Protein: CASTAKRGGTEAFF.

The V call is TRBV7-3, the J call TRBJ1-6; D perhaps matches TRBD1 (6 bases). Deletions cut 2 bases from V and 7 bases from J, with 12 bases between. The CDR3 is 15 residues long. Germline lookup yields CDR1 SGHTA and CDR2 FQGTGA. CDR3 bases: TGTGCCAGCAGCTTATGGGGGGGCACGAATTCACCCCTCCACTTT. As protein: CASSLWGGTNSPLHF.

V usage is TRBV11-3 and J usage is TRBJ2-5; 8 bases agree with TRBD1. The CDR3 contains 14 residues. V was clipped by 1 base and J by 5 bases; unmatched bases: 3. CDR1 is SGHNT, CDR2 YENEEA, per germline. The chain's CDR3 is CASSLGTGTETQYF. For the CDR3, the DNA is TGTGCCAGCAGCTTAGGGACAGGGACGGAGACCCAGTACTTC.

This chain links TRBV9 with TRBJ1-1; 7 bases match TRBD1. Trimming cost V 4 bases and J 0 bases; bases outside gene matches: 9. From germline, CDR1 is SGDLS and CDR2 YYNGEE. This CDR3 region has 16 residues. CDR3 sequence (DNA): TGTGCCAGCAGCCCTAGGGGACAGCCCATGAACACTGAAGCTTTCTTT. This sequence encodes CASSPRGQPMNTEAFF.

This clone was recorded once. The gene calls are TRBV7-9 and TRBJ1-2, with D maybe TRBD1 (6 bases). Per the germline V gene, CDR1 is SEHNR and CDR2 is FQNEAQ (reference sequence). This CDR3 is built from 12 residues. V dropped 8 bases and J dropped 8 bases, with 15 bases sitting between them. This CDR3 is CASADQGLGYTF. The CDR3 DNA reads TGTGCCAGCGCTGACCAGGGGCTCGGCTACACCTTC.

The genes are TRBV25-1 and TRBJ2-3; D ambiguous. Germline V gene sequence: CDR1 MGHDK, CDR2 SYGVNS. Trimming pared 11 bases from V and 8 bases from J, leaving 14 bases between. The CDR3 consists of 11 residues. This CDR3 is CASTGLGTQYF. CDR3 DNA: TGTGCCTCGACCGGGTTGGGTACGCAGTATTTT.

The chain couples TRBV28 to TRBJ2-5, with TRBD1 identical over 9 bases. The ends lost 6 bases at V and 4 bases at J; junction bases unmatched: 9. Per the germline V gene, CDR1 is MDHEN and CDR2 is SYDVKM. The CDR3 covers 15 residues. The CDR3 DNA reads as TGTGCCAGCAGGAAGTTTACAGGGGGCCCAGAGACCCAGTACTTC. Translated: CASRKFTGGPETQYF.

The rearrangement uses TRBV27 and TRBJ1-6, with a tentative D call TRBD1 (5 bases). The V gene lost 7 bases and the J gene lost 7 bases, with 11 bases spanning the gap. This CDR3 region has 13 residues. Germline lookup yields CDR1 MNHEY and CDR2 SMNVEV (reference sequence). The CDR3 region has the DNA TGTGCCAGCAACGGGGGGACGAATTCACCCCTCCACTTT. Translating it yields CASNGGTNSPLHF.

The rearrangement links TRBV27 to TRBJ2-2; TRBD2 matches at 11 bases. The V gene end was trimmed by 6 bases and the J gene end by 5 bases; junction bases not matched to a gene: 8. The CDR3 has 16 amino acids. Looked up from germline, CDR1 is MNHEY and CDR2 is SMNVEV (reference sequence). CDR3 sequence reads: CASRPLAGGRTGELFF. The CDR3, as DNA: TGTGCCAGCAGACCCCTAGCGGGGGGCCGGACCGGGGAGCTGTTTTTT.

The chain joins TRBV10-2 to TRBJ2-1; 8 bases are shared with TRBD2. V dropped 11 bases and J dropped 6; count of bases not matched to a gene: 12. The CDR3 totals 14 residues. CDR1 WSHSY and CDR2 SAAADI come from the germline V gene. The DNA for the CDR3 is TGCGCCGTACGGAGCGGGAGCAGTGGCAATGAGCAGTTCTTC. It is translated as CAVRSGSSGNEQFF.

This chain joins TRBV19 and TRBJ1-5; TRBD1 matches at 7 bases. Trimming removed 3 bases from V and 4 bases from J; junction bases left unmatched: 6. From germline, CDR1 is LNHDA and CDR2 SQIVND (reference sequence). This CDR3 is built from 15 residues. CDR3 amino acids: CASSILGQSNQPQHF. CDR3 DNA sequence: TGTGCCAGTAGTATCCTGGGACAGTCTAATCAGCCCCAGCATTTT.

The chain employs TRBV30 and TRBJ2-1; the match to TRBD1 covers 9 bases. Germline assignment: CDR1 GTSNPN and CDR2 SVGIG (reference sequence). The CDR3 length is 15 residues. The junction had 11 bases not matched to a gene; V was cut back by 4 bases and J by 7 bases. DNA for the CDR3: TGTGCCTGGACTCCCGACAGGGGGGTCTGGAATGAGCAGTTCTTC. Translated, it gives CAWTPDRGVWNEQFF.